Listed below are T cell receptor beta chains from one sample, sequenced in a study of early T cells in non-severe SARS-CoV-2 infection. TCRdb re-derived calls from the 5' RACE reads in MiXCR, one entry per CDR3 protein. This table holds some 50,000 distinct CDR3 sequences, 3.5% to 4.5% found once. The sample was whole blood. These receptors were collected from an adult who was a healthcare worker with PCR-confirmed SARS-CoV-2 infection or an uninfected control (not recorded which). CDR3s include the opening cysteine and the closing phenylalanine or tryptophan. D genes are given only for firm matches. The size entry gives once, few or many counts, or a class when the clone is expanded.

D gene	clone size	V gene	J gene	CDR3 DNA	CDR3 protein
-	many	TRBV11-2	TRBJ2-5	TGTGCCAGCAGCTTAGGAGAGAAAGAGACCCAGTACTTC	CASSLGEKETQYF
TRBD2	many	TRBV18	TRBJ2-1	TGTGCCAGCTCACCCCGAGCGGGGGCCGGCAATGAGCAGTTCTTC	CASSPRAGAGNEQFF
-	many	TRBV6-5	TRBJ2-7	TGTGCCAGCAGTGACCGTGGTGAGCAGTACTTC	CASSDRGEQYF
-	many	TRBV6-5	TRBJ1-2	TGTGCCAGCAACCGACGGGGGGCGAGGGATGGCTACACCTTC	CASNRRGARDGYTF
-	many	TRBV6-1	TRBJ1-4	TGTGCCAGCATGGTGCCGACAGGAGTGTATGAAAAACTGTTTTTT	CASMVPTGVYEKLFF
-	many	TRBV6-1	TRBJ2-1	TGTGCCAGCAGTGTATCGACATTCCTCTACAATGAGCAGTTCTTC	CASSVSTFLYNEQFF
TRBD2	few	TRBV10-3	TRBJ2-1	TGTGCCATCAGTGACTCAGGGACTAGTCGGAATGAGCAGTTCTTC	CAISDSGTSRNEQFF
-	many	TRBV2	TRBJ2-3	TGTGCCAGCATGTCCGGGACATCCTTAAGCACAGATACGCAGTATTTT	CASMSGTSLSTDTQYF
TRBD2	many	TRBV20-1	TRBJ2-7	TGCAGTGCTAGGAGGCTAGCGGATTACGAGCAGTACTTC	CSARRLADYEQYF
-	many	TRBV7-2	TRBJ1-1	TGTGCCAGCAGCTTAGGGAGGTTCACTGAAGCTTTCTTT	CASSLGRFTEAFF
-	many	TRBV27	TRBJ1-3	TGTGCCAGCAGTTTATCGGTAGGGCCAGGAAACACCATATATTTT	CASSLSVGPGNTIYF